This T cell receptor (beta chain) was retrieved from a study of blood T cell repertoires in COVID-19. The wider study: T cells, B-cell-depleted T cells, or PBMCs provided the cDNA or gDNA that served as material.

The germline V gene encodes CDR1 MDHEN and CDR2 SYDVKM. With 10 bases removed from V and 9 bases from J, the gap between germline ends came to 24 bases. The CDR3 is made up of 14 amino acids. Original handling: Nucleated cell counts were estimated from reference gene primer amplification. Clones were read by immunoSEQ multiplex PCR, and TCRdb kept only the in-frame ones, dropping some. The V and J calls and clone size are taken from that table; D and trimming were inferred from the DNA. The sample comprises under 80,000 clones, 79% of which are singletons, and around 32% rests with the top ten. The source is a human donor in a cohort sampled during active COVID-19. The sequencing input was peripheral blood. V and J are TRBV28 and TRBJ1-2; D perhaps matches TRBD1 (5 bases). The DNA of the CDR3 is TGTGCCACTCTTAGCAGTCCCGCCCGGGGGAGCTACACCTTC. It translates to CATLSSPARGSYTF.